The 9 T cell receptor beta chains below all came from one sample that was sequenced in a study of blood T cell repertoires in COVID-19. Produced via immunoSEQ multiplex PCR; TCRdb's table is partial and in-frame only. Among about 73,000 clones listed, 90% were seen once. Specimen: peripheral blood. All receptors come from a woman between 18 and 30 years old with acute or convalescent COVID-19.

The DNA of the CDR3 is TGCGCCAGCAGCCCCTGGACTAGCGCGAACACCGGGGAGCTGTTTTTT. As protein: CASSPWTSANTGELFF. This chain connects TRBV5-1 to TRBJ2-2; 9 bases fit TRBD2. CDR1 and CDR2 from the germline V gene are SGHRS and YFSETQ. The CDR3 is 16 amino acids. V was pared by 4 bases and J by 0 bases, with 4 bases of the junction left unmatched.

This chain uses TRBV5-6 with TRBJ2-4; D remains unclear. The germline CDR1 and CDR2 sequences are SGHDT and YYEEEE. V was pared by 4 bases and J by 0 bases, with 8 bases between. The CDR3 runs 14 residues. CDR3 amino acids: CASSARLAKNIQYF. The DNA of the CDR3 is TGTGCCAGCAGCGCTAGACTAGCCAAAAACATTCAGTACTTC.

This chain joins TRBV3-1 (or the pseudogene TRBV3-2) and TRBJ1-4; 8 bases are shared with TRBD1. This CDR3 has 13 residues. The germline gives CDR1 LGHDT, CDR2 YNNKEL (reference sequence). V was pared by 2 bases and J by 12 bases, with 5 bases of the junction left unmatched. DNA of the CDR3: TGTGCCAGCAGCCAACCCCCGGACAGGGAACTGTTTTTT. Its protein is CASSQPPDRELFF.

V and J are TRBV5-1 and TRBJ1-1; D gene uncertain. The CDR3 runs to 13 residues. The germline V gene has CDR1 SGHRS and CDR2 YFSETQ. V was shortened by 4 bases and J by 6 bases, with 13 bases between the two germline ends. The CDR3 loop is CASSLHEAAEAFF. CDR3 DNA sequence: TGCGCCAGCAGCCTGCATGAGGCGGCTGAAGCTTTCTTT. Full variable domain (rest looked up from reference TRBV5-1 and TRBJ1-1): KAGVTQTPRYLIKTRGQQVTLSCSPISGHRSVSWYQQTPGQGLQFLFEYFSETQRNKGNFPGRFSGRQFSNSRSEMNVSTLELGDSALYLCASSLHEAAEAFFGQGTRLTVV.

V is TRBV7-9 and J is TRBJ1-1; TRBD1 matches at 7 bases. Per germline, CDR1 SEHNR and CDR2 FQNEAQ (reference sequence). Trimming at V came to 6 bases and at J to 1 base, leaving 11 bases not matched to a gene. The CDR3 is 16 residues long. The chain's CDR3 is CASRHQGQKKNTEAFF. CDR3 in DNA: TGTGCCAGCAGGCACCAGGGACAGAAAAAGAACACTGAAGCTTTCTTT. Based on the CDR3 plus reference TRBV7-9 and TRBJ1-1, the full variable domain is DTGVSQNPRHKITKRGQNVTFRCDPISEHNRLYWYRQTLGQGPEFLTYFQNEAQLEKSRLLSDRFSAERPKGSFSTLEIQRTEQGDSAMYLCASRHQGQKKNTEAFFGQGTRLTVV.

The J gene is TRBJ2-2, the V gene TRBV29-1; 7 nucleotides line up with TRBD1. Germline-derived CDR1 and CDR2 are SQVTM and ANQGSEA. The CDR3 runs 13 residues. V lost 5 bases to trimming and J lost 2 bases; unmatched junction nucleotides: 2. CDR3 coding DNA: TGCAGCGTTCGACAGGGAAACACCGGGGAGCTGTTTTTT. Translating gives CSVRQGNTGELFF.

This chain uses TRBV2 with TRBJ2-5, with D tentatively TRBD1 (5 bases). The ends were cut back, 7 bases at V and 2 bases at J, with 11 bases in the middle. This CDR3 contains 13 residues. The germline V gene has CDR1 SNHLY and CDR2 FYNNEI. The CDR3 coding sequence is TGTGCCAGCAAAAGACAGTTACAAGAGACCCAGTACTTC. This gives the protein CASKRQLQETQYF.

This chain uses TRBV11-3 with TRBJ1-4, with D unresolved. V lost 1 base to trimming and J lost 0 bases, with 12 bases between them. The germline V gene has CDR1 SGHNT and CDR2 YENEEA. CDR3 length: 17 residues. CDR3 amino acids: CASSLVKASSTNEKLFF. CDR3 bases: TGTGCCAGCAGCTTAGTTAAGGCTAGCTCAACTAATGAAAAACTGTTTTTT.

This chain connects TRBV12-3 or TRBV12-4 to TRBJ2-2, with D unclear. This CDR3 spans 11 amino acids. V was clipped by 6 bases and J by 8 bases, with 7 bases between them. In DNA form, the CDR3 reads TGTGCCAGCAGATATGAGGGGGAGCTGTTTTTT. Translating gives CASRYEGELFF.